The T cell receptor beta chain under discussion was sequenced for a study of blood T cell repertoires in COVID-19. About the research overall: The analysed material was cDNA or gDNA that came from T cells, B-cell-depleted T cells, or PBMCs.

As handled by the study authors: Amplified reference gene primers provided the basis for estimating nucleated cell counts. Method: immunoSEQ multiplex PCR; TCRdb's copy keeps in-frame clones and lacks some. That table gives V, J and clone size, and the DNA gave D and trimming. Of approximately 230,000 clones listed, under 95% are singletons. Participant ages covered about 18 to 89 years across about 25 US areas. Clinical history as reported by participants underpinned cohort assignment. The length of the CDR3 is 14 residues. The V gene lost 5 bases and the J gene lost 5 bases, with 11 bases spanning the gap. Germline V CDR1 and CDR2: SGHRS, YFSETQ.

The origin of this receptor is a woman under 30 who had recovered from COVID-19. The material sequenced was PBMCs or T cells enriched from blood (not recorded which). The chain combines TRBV5-1 with TRBJ1-6; D not certain. The CDR3 nucleotides read TGCGCCAGCAGGCCCGTATACAATAATTCACCCCTCCACTTT. Its protein product is CASRPVYNNSPLHF. The variable domain in full, with the rest retrieved from reference TRBV5-1 and TRBJ1-6, is KAGVTQTPRYLIKTRGQQVTLSCSPISGHRSVSWYQQTPGQGLQFLFEYFSETQRNKGNFPGRFSGRQFSNSRSEMNVSTLELGDSALYLCASRPVYNNSPLHFGNGTRLTVT.